The clone carrying this T cell receptor beta chain was seen many times. This sample's time point: persistent/refractory GD, antithyroid drugs over 5 years with positive TRAb. RNA from PBMCs was the source of the TCR library. The data were obtained in a study of regulatory T cells in long-lasting Graves disease. Arm-PCR with iRepertoire HTBI primers amplified the CDR3 regions for these TCR beta libraries. One entry per CDR3 protein, called by TCRdb with MiXCR from the multiplex PCR reads. The sample carries 390,000 or so distinct CDR3 sequences, about 23% recorded once. V lost 5 bases to trimming and J lost 3 bases; unmatched junction nucleotides: 4. CDR3 size: 15 residues. Germline lookup yields CDR1 MNHEY and CDR2 SMNVEV (reference sequence).

The receptor was isolated from a woman in her forties with Graves disease. This rearrangement joins TRBV27 to TRBJ2-7; TRBD2 matches 13 bases. Sequencing used peripheral blood mononuclear cells (PBMCs), obtained when the disease was refractory, from a patient treated with antithyroid drugs. In DNA form, the CDR3 reads TGTGCCAGCAGTCCCGGACTAGCGGGAGACTACGAGCAGTACTTC. This codes for CASSPGLAGDYEQYF.